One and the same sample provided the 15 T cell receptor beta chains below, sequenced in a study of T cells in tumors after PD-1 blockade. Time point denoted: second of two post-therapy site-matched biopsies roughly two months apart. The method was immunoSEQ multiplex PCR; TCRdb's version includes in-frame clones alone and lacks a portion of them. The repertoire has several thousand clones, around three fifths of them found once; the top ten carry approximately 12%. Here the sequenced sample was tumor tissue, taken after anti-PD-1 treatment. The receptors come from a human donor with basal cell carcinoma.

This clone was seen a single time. The CDR3 nucleotides read TGTGCCAGCAGTGAATTGAGTGGCAGGGAGAATTCACCCCTCCACTTT. It encodes CASSELSGRENSPLHF. V is TRBV25-1 and J is TRBJ1-6; perhaps TRBD1 as D (5 bases). The CDR3 is 16 residues long. The ends were cut back, 1 base at V and 7 bases at J, with 14 bases in the middle. In germline, CDR1 is MGHDK, CDR2 SYGVNS.

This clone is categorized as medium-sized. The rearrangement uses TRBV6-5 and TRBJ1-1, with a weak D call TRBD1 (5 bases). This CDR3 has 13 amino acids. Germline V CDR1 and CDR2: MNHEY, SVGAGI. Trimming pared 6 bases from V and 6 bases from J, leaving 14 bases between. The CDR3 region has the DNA TGTGCCAGCAGGTCAACAGGTTACCCTGAAGCTTTCTTT. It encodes CASRSTGYPEAFF.

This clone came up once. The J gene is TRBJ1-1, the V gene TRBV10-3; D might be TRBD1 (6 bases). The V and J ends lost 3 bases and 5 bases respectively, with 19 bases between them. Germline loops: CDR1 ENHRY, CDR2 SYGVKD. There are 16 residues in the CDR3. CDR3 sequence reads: CAISDAGGASFTEAFF. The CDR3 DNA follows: TGTGCCATCAGTGATGCCGGGGGCGCGAGTTTTACTGAAGCTTTCTTT.

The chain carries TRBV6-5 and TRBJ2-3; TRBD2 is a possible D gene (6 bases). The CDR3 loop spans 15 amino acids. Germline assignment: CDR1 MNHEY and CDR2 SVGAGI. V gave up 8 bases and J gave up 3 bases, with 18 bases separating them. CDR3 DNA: TGTGCCAGCCGGTCGGCGGGGCTAGGGACAGATACGCAGTATTTT. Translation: CASRSAGLGTDTQYF.

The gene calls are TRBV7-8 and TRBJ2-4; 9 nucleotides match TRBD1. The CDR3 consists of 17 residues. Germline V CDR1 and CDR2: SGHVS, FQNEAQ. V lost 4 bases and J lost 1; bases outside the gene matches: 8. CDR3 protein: CASSWNDRGVAKNIQYF. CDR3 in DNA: TGTGCCAGCAGCTGGAATGACAGGGGGGTGGCCAAAAACATTCAGTACTTC.

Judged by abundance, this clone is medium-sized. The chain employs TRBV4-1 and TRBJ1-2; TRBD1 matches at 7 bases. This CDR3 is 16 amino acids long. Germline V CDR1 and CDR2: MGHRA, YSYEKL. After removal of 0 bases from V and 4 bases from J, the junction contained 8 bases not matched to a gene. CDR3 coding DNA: TGCGCCAGCAGCCAAGAAGGGACAGTCAAGATCTATGGCTACACCTTC. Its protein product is CASSQEGTVKIYGYTF.

DNA of the CDR3: TGTGCCATTTCCCTGGGGGGGAATAACTATGGCTACACCTTC. Protein sequence: CAISLGGNNYGYTF. This chain joins TRBV6-5 and TRBJ1-2, with D maybe TRBD1 (5 bases). Germline loops: CDR1 MNHEY, CDR2 SVGAGI. This CDR3 has 14 residues. V was trimmed by 10 bases and J by 1 base, leaving 16 bases between them.

DNA of the CDR3: TGTGCCAGCAGCTACCGGACAGGGGACAACTATGGCTACACCTTC. It is translated as CASSYRTGDNYGYTF. The gene calls are TRBV5-5 and TRBJ1-2, with 9 nucleotides matching TRBD1. With V trimmed by 3 bases and J by 2 bases, 5 bases remained unmatched. The CDR3 covers 15 residues. The germline CDR1 and CDR2 sequences are SGHKS and YYEKEE (reference sequence).

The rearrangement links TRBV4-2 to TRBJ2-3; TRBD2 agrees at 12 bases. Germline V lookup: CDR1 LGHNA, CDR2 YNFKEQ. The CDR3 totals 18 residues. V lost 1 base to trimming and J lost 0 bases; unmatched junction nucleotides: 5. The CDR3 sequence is CASSQGLAGDFSTDTQYF. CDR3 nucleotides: TGTGCCAGCAGCCAAGGACTAGCGGGGGACTTTAGCACAGATACGCAGTATTTT.

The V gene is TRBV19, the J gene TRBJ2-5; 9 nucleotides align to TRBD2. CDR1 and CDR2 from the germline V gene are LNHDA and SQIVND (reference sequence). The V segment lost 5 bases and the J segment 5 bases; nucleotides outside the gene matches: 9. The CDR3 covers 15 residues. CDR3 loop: CASSLRGGPRETQYF. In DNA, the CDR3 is TGTGCCAGTAGTTTGCGGGGGGGCCCTAGGGAGACCCAGTACTTC.

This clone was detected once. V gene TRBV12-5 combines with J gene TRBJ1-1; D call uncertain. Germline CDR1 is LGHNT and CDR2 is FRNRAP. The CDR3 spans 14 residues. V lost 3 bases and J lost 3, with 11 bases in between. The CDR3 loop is CASGLGFQHTEAFF. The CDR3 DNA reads TGTGCTAGTGGTTTAGGTTTTCAGCACACTGAAGCTTTCTTT. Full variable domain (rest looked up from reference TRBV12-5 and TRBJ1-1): DARVTQTPRHKVTEMGQEVTMRCQPILGHNTVFWYRQTMMQGLELLAYFRNRAPLDDSGMPKDRFSAEMPDATLATLKIQPSEPRDSAVYFCASGLGFQHTEAFFGQGTRLTVV.

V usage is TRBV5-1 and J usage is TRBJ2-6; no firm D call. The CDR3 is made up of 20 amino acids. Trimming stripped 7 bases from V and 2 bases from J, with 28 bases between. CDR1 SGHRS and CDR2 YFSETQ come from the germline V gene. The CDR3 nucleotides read TGCGCCAGCTCGTCGTTTGACGACCGTCCGGGTAGCCCTGGGGCCAACGTCCTGACTTTC. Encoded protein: CASSSFDDRPGSPGANVLTF.

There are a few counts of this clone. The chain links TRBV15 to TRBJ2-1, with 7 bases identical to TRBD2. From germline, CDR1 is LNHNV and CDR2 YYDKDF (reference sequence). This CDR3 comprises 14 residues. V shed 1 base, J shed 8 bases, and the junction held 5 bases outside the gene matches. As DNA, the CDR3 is TGTGCCACCAGCAGAGTGGGGGGGTTGGATGAGCAGTTCTTC. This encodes CATSRVGGLDEQFF.

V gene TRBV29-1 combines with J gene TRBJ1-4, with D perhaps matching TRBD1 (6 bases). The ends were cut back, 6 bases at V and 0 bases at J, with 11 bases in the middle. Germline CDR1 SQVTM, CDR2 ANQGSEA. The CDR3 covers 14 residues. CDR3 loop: CSVVQGATNEKLFF. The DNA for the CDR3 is TGCAGCGTGGTACAGGGCGCAACTAATGAAAAACTGTTTTTT.

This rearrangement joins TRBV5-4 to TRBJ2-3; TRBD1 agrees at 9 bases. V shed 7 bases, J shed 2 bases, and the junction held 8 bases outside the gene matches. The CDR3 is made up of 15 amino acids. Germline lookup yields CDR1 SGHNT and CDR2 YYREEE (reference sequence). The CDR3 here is CASLQGQGNTDTQYF. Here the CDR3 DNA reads TGTGCCAGCCTCCAGGGACAGGGTAACACAGATACGCAGTATTTT.